Listed below are T cell receptor beta chains from one sample, sequenced in a study of cytomegalovirus exposure and HLA in healthy donors. Some clones are missing from TCRdb's copy, which holds only in-frame ones; the method was immunoSEQ multiplex PCR. The sample yields about 190,000 clones, approximately 84% seen once. Input material: PBMCs. These receptors were taken from a man in his fifties or sixties in good health and CMV-seronegative. Both conserved end residues are part of each CDR3. The order of the fields is CDR3 protein, CDR3 DNA, D gene, V gene, clone size, J gene. The D gene is left open where the match is weak. For some rows the clone size is stated as once, few or many, or as a class when expanded; others skip it.

cdr3_aa: CASSLDVSSGNTIYF
cdr3_nt: TGTGCCAGCAGCTTGGACGTGAGCTCTGGAAACACCATATATTTT
d_call: .
v_call: TRBV5-4
clone_size: .
j_call: TRBJ1-3

cdr3_aa: CASSGTPLNEQFF
cdr3_nt: TGCGCCAGCAGCGGGACACCTTTGAATGAGCAGTTCTTC
d_call: .
v_call: TRBV4-1
clone_size: .
j_call: TRBJ2-1

cdr3_aa: CASSGQGKHEQFF
cdr3_nt: TGTGCCAGCAGTGGACAGGGTAAGCATGAGCAGTTCTTC
d_call: TRBD1
v_call: TRBV2
clone_size: .
j_call: TRBJ2-1

cdr3_aa: CASSLASGGRETQYF
cdr3_nt: TGTGCCAGCAGCTTAGCTAGCGGGGGGCGAGAGACCCAGTACTTC
d_call: TRBD2
v_call: TRBV11-1
clone_size: .
j_call: TRBJ2-5

cdr3_aa: CASSSGTSGAEQYF
cdr3_nt: TGTGCCAGCAGTTCCGGGACTAGCGGGGCCGAGCAGTACTTC
d_call: TRBD2
v_call: TRBV6-1
clone_size: .
j_call: TRBJ2-7

cdr3_aa: CASSRQGSSPLHF
cdr3_nt: TGCGCCAGCTCCCGACAGGGTAGTTCACCCCTCCACTTT
d_call: TRBD1
v_call: TRBV4-3
clone_size: .
j_call: TRBJ1-6

cdr3_aa: CASSLRLAGMSSTDTQYF
cdr3_nt: TGTGCCAGCAGCTTAAGACTAGCGGGGATGTCTAGCACAGATACGCAGTATTTT
d_call: TRBD2
v_call: TRBV7-2
clone_size: .
j_call: TRBJ2-3

cdr3_aa: CASSETSGRNEQYF
cdr3_nt: TGTGCCAGCAGTGAGACTAGCGGGCGAAACGAGCAGTACTTC
d_call: TRBD2
v_call: TRBV6-5
clone_size: .
j_call: TRBJ2-7

cdr3_aa: CASTPPTPYEQYF
cdr3_nt: TGTGCCAGCACCCCCCCCACCCCCTACGAGCAGTACTTC
d_call: .
v_call: TRBV7-9
clone_size: .
j_call: TRBJ2-7

cdr3_aa: CASSPGQPNTEAFF
cdr3_nt: TGCGCCAGCAGCCCGGGACAGCCTAACACTGAAGCTTTCTTT
d_call: TRBD1
v_call: TRBV5-1
clone_size: .
j_call: TRBJ1-1

cdr3_aa: CASKAGTSPYNEQFF
cdr3_nt: TGTGCCAGCAAGGCAGGGACATCCCCTTACAATGAGCAGTTCTTC
d_call: .
v_call: TRBV6-5
clone_size: .
j_call: TRBJ2-1

cdr3_aa: CASSPSTLGDQPQHF
cdr3_nt: TGTGCCAGCAGCCCCTCGACCCTAGGGGATCAGCCCCAGCATTTT
d_call: .
v_call: TRBV5-5
clone_size: .
j_call: TRBJ1-5

cdr3_aa: CASTGTDSNQPQHF
cdr3_nt: TGTGCCAGCACCGGGACAGATAGCAATCAGCCCCAGCATTTT
d_call: .
v_call: TRBV21-1
clone_size: .
j_call: TRBJ1-5

cdr3_aa: CASSSQGGGETQYF
cdr3_nt: TGTGCCAGCAGCAGTCAAGGGGGCGGCGAGACCCAGTACTTC
d_call: TRBD1
v_call: TRBV5-6
clone_size: .
j_call: TRBJ2-5

cdr3_aa: CASSRGAANTEAFF
cdr3_nt: TGTGCCAGCAGCCGAGGCGCGGCGAACACTGAAGCTTTCTTT
d_call: .
v_call: TRBV6-5
clone_size: .
j_call: TRBJ1-1

cdr3_aa: CASSFGQGYNEQFF
cdr3_nt: TGTGCCAGCAGCTTCGGACAGGGATACAATGAGCAGTTCTTC
d_call: TRBD1
v_call: TRBV7-2
clone_size: .
j_call: TRBJ2-1

cdr3_aa: CASSPVTGTKNIQYF
cdr3_nt: TGTGCCAGCAGCCCGGTGACAGGGACTAAAAACATTCAGTACTTC
d_call: .
v_call: TRBV5-5
clone_size: .
j_call: TRBJ2-4

cdr3_aa: CASSISGTVRETQYF
cdr3_nt: TGTGCCAGCAGTATCTCCGGGACAGTGAGGGAGACCCAGTACTTC
d_call: TRBD1
v_call: TRBV27
clone_size: .
j_call: TRBJ2-5

cdr3_aa: CASSVIWGGPSEQYF
cdr3_nt: TGTGCCAGCAGTGTCATCTGGGGGGGACCCTCGGAGCAGTACTTC
d_call: TRBD2
v_call: TRBV2
clone_size: few
j_call: TRBJ2-7

cdr3_aa: CASSLTTGGYEQYF
cdr3_nt: TGCGCCAGCAGCTTGACTACAGGGGGCTACGAGCAGTACTTC
d_call: TRBD1
v_call: TRBV5-1
clone_size: .
j_call: TRBJ2-7